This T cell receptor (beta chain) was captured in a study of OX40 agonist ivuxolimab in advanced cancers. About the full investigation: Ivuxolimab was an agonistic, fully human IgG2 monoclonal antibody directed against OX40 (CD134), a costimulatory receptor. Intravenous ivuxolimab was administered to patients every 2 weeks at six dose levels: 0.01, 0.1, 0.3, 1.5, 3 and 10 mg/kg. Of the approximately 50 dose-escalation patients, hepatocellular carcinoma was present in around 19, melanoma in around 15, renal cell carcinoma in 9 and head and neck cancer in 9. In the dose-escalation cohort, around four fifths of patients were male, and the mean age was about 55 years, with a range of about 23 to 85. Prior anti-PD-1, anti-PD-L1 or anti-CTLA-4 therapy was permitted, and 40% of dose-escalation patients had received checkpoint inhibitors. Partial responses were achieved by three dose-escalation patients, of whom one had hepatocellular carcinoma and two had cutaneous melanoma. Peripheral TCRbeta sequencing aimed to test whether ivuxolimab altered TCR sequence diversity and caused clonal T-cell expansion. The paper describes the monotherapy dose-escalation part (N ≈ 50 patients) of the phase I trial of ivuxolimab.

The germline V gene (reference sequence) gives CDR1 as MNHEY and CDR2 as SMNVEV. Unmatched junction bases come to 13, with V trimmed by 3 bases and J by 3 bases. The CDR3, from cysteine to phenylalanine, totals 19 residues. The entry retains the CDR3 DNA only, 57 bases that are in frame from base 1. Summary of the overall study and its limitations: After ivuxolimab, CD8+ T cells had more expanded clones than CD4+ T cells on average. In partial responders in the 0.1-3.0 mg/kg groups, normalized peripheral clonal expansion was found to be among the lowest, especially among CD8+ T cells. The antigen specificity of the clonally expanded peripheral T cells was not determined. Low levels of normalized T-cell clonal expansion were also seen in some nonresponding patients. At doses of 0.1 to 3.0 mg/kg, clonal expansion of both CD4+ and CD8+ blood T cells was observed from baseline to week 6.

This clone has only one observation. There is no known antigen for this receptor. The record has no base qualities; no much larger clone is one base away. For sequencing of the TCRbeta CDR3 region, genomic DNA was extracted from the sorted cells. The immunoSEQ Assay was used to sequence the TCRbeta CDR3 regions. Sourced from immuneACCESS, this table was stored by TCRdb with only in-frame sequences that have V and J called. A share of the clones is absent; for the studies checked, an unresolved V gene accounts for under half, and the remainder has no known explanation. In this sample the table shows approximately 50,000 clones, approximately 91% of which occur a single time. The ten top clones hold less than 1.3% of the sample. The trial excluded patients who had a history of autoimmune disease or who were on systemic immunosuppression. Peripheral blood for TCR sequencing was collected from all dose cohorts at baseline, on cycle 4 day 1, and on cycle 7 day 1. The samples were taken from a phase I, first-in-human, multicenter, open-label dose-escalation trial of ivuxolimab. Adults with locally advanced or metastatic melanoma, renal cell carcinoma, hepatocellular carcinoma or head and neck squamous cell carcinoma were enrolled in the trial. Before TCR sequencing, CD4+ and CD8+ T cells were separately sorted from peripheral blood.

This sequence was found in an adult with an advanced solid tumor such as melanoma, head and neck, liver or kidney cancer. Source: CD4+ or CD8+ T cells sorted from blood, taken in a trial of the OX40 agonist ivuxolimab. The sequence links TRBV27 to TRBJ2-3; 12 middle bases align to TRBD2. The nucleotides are TGTGCCAGCAGTTTCCGACTAGCGGGAGTCCGGGAAAGAACAGATACGCAGTATTTT. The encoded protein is CASSFRLAGVRERTDTQYF.